This TCR beta chain was obtained from a study of T cell responses to AZD1222 COVID-19 vaccine. The study's findings and limits: Just a handful of AZD1222 recipients were seropositive at baseline. Mostly white British, mostly female donors; authors suggested clonal diversity may be underestimated. Regions 160-218 and 743-854 dominated among vaccine-associated CD4 TCRs spanning spike.

Trimming took 5 bases from V and 4 from J; bases not matched to a gene: 13. Germline lookup yields CDR1 SGHRS and CDR2 YFSETQ. The CDR3 extends over 16 amino acids. Sequencing used immunoSEQ multiplex PCR; TCRdb keeps in-frame clones, though not all of them. The sample holds about 120,000 clones, roughly four fifths seen once. Points on this clone: Its antigen is unknown.

Here the sequenced sample was peripheral blood, taken on day 0 of AZD1222 vaccination. This clonotype was sampled from an adult in good health. The chain uses TRBV5-1 and TRBJ1-2, with 8 bases matching TRBD1. The CDR3 nucleotides read TGCGCCAGCAGGACCGGACAGGGCCAGTCCCTCTATGGCTACACCTTC. Its translation: CASRTGQGQSLYGYTF.